This T cell receptor (beta chain) was identified during a study of blood T cell repertoires in COVID-19. Study information: Sites in the United States, Italy and Spain provided acute and convalescent COVID-19 samples.

In the original analysis: Scientists estimated how many nucleated cells there were by amplifying reference gene primers. Some clones are missing from TCRdb's copy, which holds only in-frame ones; the method was immunoSEQ multiplex PCR. V, J and clone size derive from that table, while D and trimming were established from the DNA sequence. The sample lists fewer than 400,000 clones; around 86% were seen once. The V end lost 0 bases, the J end lost 7 bases, and 5 bases lay between the germline ends. Germline CDR1 and CDR2: SGDLS and YYNGEE. The CDR3 extends over 12 amino acids. The receptor's source is a human donor in a cohort sampled during active COVID-19. The chain carries TRBV9 and TRBJ2-4, with D tentatively TRBD2 (5 bases). Sequencing was performed on peripheral blood. The CDR3 loop is CASSVGGNIQYF. CDR3 sequence (DNA): TGTGCCAGCAGCGTAGGAGGGAACATTCAGTACTTC.